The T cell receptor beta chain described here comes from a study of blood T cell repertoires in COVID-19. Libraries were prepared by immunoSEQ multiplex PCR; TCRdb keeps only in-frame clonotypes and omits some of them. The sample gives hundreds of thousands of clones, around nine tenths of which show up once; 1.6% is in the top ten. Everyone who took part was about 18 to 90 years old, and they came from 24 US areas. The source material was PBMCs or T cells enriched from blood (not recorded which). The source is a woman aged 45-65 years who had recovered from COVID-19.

DNA for the CDR3: TGTGCCAGCAGCCCAAGACAGGGGGCGATTCACACTGAAGCTTTCTTT. As protein: CASSPRQGAIHTEAFF. This rearrangement joins TRBV7-9 to TRBJ1-1; 10 positions match TRBD1. V trimming: 5 bases; J trimming: 3 bases; junction bases outside the gene matches: 9. The CDR3 length is 16 residues. Germline CDR1 is SEHNR and CDR2 is FQNEAQ (reference sequence).